These 24 T cell receptor beta chains share one sample of origin, sequenced in a study of Ad26.COV2.S vaccination and SARS-CoV-2 variants. Indicated treatment: 19 received Ad26.COV2.S at low or high dose, single or two shots; 5 received placebo; per-sample allocation not given. After the first vaccine or placebo injection, samples were drawn on day 63. TCRdb keeps only in-frame clones here, not all; method: immunoSEQ multiplex PCR. Seen here are 350,000 to 450,000 clones, 80% to 90% observed once, and the top ten hold roughly 3.1%. The sequenced sample was peripheral blood, obtained in a trial of Ad26.COV2.S vaccine versus placebo. These receptors were taken from a person between 18 and 59 years old who received the Ad26.COV2.S COVID-19 vaccine or a placebo.

DNA for the CDR3: TGTGCCAGCAGTCCCATCTTCCCTTACGAGCAGTACTTC. The encoded protein is CASSPIFPYEQYF. The V gene is TRBV6-5, the J gene TRBJ2-7; D unclear. The ends were cut back, 5 bases at V and 4 bases at J, with 12 bases in the middle. This CDR3 is built from 13 residues. CDR1 MNHEY and CDR2 SVGAGI come from the germline V gene.

This sequence joins TRBV25-1 and TRBJ1-5; TRBD1 might be the D (5 bases). V gave up 0 bases and J gave up 1 base, with 7 bases separating them. Germline CDR1 and CDR2: MGHDK and SYGVNS. CDR3 length equals 15 residues. The CDR3 loop is CASSEYGGSNQPQHF. The DNA of the CDR3 is TGTGCCAGCAGTGAATATGGGGGGAGCAATCAGCCCCAGCATTTT.

This clone was seen a single time. The J gene is TRBJ1-3, the V gene TRBV4-3; D call uncertain. Trimming shortened V by 0 bases and J by 1 base, and 4 bases separated the two germline ends. CDR3 length equals 14 residues. Germline V gives CDR1 LGHNA, CDR2 YSLEER. The CDR3 sequence: CASSQERSGNTIYF. In nucleotides, the CDR3 is TGCGCCAGCAGCCAAGAAAGATCTGGAAACACCATATATTTT.

The V call is TRBV6-5, the J call TRBJ2-1; D possibly corresponds to TRBD2 (6 bases). Germline CDR1 MNHEY, CDR2 SVGAGI. V lost 0 bases and J lost 4, with 10 bases in between. This CDR3 is built from 15 residues. CDR3 coding DNA: TGTGCCAGCAGTTACTCGCGGGGACCGTACAATGAGCAGTTCTTC. Protein sequence: CASSYSRGPYNEQFF.

The chain recombines TRBV4-2 with TRBJ1-5, with D unresolved. Germline assignment: CDR1 LGHNA and CDR2 YNFKEQ. Trimming took off 0 bases at V and 5 bases at J, with 11 bases between the two ends. The length of the CDR3 is 15 residues. CDR3 DNA: TGTGCCAGCAGCCAAGATCGACAAGGGCATCAGCCCCAGCATTTT. It yields the protein CASSQDRQGHQPQHF.

This clone was counted once. The J gene is TRBJ2-7, the V gene TRBV7-8; no reliable D call. The CDR3 sequence is 15 residues long. Germline CDR1 is SGHVS and CDR2 is FQNEAQ. The ends were cut back, 0 bases at V and 9 bases at J, with 18 bases in the middle. The CDR3 sequence is CASSLATTDSWGQYF. The CDR3 region has the DNA TGTGCCAGCAGCTTAGCGACAACAGATTCTTGGGGGCAGTACTTC.

In this sample, this clone turned up once. J is TRBJ2-1 and V is TRBV7-3; D is unclear. The CDR3 spans 15 residues. Germline V gene lookup returns CDR1 SGHTA and CDR2 FQGTGA. Trimming removed 4 bases from V and 4 bases from J, with 14 bases in between. CDR3 nucleotides: TGTGCCAGCAGCTCCCCCCACGGTTTATACAATGAGCAGTTCTTC. Translating it yields CASSSPHGLYNEQFF.

The chain carries TRBV6-5 and TRBJ1-1; no clear D gene. Germline V gene lookup returns CDR1 MNHEY and CDR2 SVGAGI. The CDR3 loop spans 12 amino acids. The V and J ends lost 5 bases and 8 bases respectively, with 12 bases between them. CDR3 in amino acids: CASSPDVGEAFF. The CDR3 bases are TGTGCCAGCAGTCCCGATGTCGGCGAAGCTTTCTTT.

The chain combines TRBV4-3 with TRBJ2-7, with TRBD1 matching over 7 bases. V shed 0 bases and J 3 bases; nucleotides not matched to a gene: 8. Germline-derived CDR1 and CDR2 are LGHNA and YSLEER. This CDR3 is 16 amino acids long. In nucleotides, the CDR3 is TGCGCCAGCAGCCAAGACTGGCAGGGGGAAGTCTACGAGCAGTACTTC. Amino acids: CASSQDWQGEVYEQYF.

This chain joins TRBV5-1 and TRBJ2-7, with D possibly called TRBD1 or TRBD2 (5 bases each). This CDR3 has 16 residues. CDR1 and CDR2 from the germline V gene are SGHRS and YFSETQ. Trimming removed 0 bases at V and 0 bases at J, with 13 bases between. CDR3 nucleotide sequence: TGCGCCAGCAGCTTGGTTGGGACGGCGAGCTCCTACGAGCAGTACTTC. It is translated as CASSLVGTASSYEQYF.

This chain connects TRBV4-3 to TRBJ1-2; D gene uncertain. This CDR3 is built from 17 residues. Trimming took 0 bases from V and 6 from J, leaving 20 bases between them. Germline CDR1 is LGHNA and CDR2 is YSLEER. The CDR3 sequence is CASSQEGQVVPFNGYTF. The CDR3 DNA sequence: TGCGCCAGCAGCCAAGAGGGCCAGGTAGTTCCCTTTAATGGCTACACCTTC.

The V and J genes are TRBV10-3 and TRBJ2-7, with D perhaps TRBD1 or TRBD2 (5 bases each). The CDR3 runs to 14 residues. Germline V CDR1 and CDR2: ENHRY, SYGVKD. Trimming took off 3 bases at V and 2 bases at J, with 11 bases between the two ends. The CDR3 DNA follows: TGTGCCATCAGTGAATCTGGGGGTACCTACGAGCAGTACTTC. Translation: CAISESGGTYEQYF.

The chain combines TRBV27 with TRBJ2-1, with no clear D. CDR3 length: 13 residues. The V gene lost 6 bases and the J gene lost 5 bases, with 11 bases spanning the gap. Germline CDR1 MNHEY, CDR2 SMNVEV (reference sequence). The CDR3 reads CASRDLGNNEQFF. CDR3 DNA sequence: TGTGCCAGCAGAGATCTGGGCAACAATGAGCAGTTCTTC.

J is TRBJ1-5 and V is TRBV4-2; 8 nucleotides align to TRBD1. Germline trimming cut 1 base from V and 5 bases from J; bases unmatched to any gene: 4. The germline V gene has CDR1 LGHNA and CDR2 YNFKEQ. This CDR3 spans 15 amino acids. The CDR3: CASSQVTGEDQPQHF. The DNA of the CDR3 is TGTGCCAGCAGCCAAGTGACAGGGGAAGATCAGCCCCAGCATTTT.

This chain connects TRBV29-1 to TRBJ1-4, with D perhaps TRBD1 (6 bases). Per the germline V gene, CDR1 is SQVTM and CDR2 is ANQGSEA. The CDR3 is made up of 13 amino acids. V lost 3 bases and J 5 bases, leaving 10 bases between the germline ends. The CDR3, as DNA: TGCAGCGTTGAGGGGGGGCTAAATGAAAAACTGTTTTTT. It yields the protein CSVEGGLNEKLFF. The full variable domain, rest sourced from reference TRBV29-1 and TRBJ1-4, is SAVISQKPSRDICQRGTSLTIQCQVDSQVTMMFWYRQQPGQSLTLIATANQGSEATYESGFVIDKFPISRPNLTFSTLTVSNMSPEDSSIYLCSVEGGLNEKLFFGSGTQLSVL.

The chain joins TRBV7-6 to TRBJ2-7, with 8 nucleotides matching TRBD2. Germline V lookup: CDR1 SGHVS, CDR2 FNYEAQ. The CDR3 runs to 13 residues. Trimming cost V 2 bases and J 3 bases; bases outside gene matches: 0. The CDR3 DNA is TGTGCCAGCAGCTTAAGCGGGGGCTACGAGCAGTACTTC. Its translation: CASSLSGGYEQYF.

The V gene is TRBV5-1, the J gene TRBJ1-3; 7 nucleotides align to TRBD1. The trim removed 2 bases at V and 8 bases at J, leaving 4 bases unmatched. This CDR3 has 13 amino acids. Germline CDR1 and CDR2: SGHRS and YFSETQ. The CDR3 coding sequence is TGCGCCAGCAGCTTAGGGGGCATGGACACCATATATTTT. Residues: CASSLGGMDTIYF.

CDR3 DNA sequence: TGCGCCAGCAGCCCGCACGTTACAGAGGAGCAGTTCTTC. Its protein product is CASSPHVTEEQFF. The rearrangement uses TRBV5-1 and TRBJ2-1; no firm D call. With 4 bases removed from V and 10 bases from J, the gap between germline ends came to 15 bases. There are 13 residues in the CDR3. Germline values: CDR1 SGHRS, CDR2 YFSETQ. Looking up the rest from reference TRBV5-1 and TRBJ2-1 gives the full variable domain: KAGVTQTPRYLIKTRGQQVTLSCSPISGHRSVSWYQQTPGQGLQFLFEYFSETQRNKGNFPGRFSGRQFSNSRSEMNVSTLELGDSALYLCASSPHVTEEQFFGPGTRLTVL.

The chain has TRBV10-3 and TRBJ2-5, with 16 bases matching TRBD2. The germline gives CDR1 ENHRY, CDR2 SYGVKD. The J segment lost 5 bases and the V segment lost 3 bases, leaving 18 bases of the junction unmatched. The CDR3 consists of 21 residues. Here the CDR3 DNA reads TGTGCCATCAGTGACCCCGGGACTAGCGGGGGGGCGCAAGGGTACTTGGAGACCCAGTACTTC. It codes for CAISDPGTSGGAQGYLETQYF.

This clone appeared once. The V call is TRBV7-2, the J call TRBJ1-3; 7 nucleotides line up with TRBD1. The CDR3 length is 15 residues. V lost 2 bases and J lost 6; bases outside the gene matches: 7. Germline CDR1 and CDR2: SGHTA and FQGNSA. The CDR3: CASSLLDRVANTIYF. For the CDR3, the DNA is TGTGCCAGCAGCTTACTTGACAGGGTCGCAAACACCATATATTTT.

The V and J genes are TRBV19 and TRBJ1-6, with D possibly being TRBD1 (5 bases). V dropped 7 bases and J dropped 0 bases, with 13 bases sitting between them. In germline, CDR1 is LNHDA, CDR2 SQIVND (reference sequence). The CDR3 has 16 residues. CDR3 region: CASKWGGSSYNSPLHF. In DNA form, the CDR3 reads TGTGCCAGTAAATGGGGCGGAAGCTCCTATAATTCACCCCTCCACTTT.

CDR3 in amino acids: CASNFGGGQGIDSPLHF. CDR3 coding DNA: TGTGCCAGCAACTTTGGGGGCGGACAGGGTATTGATTCACCCCTCCACTTT. The chain recombines TRBV7-2 with TRBJ1-6; TRBD1 matches 8 bases. J gave up 8 bases and V 7 bases, and 16 bases lay outside the gene matches. The CDR3 is 17 amino acids. The germline V gene has CDR1 SGHTA and CDR2 FQGNSA.

A note on this clone: The same CDR3 also results from other DNA sequences found in this sample. The V call is TRBV12-3 or TRBV12-4, the J call TRBJ1-3; D unclear. V lost 3 bases, J lost 3 bases, and 3 bases lay in between. CDR3 length: 12 amino acids. DNA for the CDR3: TGTGCCAGCAGTTTGATTGGAAACACCATATATTTT. This translates into CASSLIGNTIYF.

The chain joins TRBV2 to TRBJ1-6, with D perhaps matching TRBD1 (5 bases). CDR1 and CDR2 from the germline V gene are SNHLY and FYNNEI. The CDR3 contains 13 residues. V lost 2 bases and J lost 18, with 17 bases in between. CDR3 amino acids: CASSEQGSSSGHF. CDR3 DNA: TGTGCCAGCAGTGAACAGGGTTCATCATCAGGCCACTTT.